This TCR beta chain originates from a study of identical twins. Everyone who gave samples was a healthy Caucasian. Whole-study findings and limits: Out-of-frame alpha sequences common to twins exhibited a surplus of low generation probability. Among beta out-of-frame sequences, excess sharing between twins appeared weaker.

The table lists this clonotype with a few counts. Its antigen is unidentified. TCRdb redid the calling of the 5' RACE reads with MiXCR, one entry per CDR3 protein. The sample has some 790,000 distinct CDR3 sequences; 15% to 20% are singletons. The CDR3 runs 13 residues. Looked up from germline, CDR1 is MNHNY and CDR2 is SVGAGI (reference sequence). Trimming left V 5 bases short and J 5 bases short, with 12 bases between. These sequences were also reported in another study, on T cells expressing NK-cell markers. That work contributes: Restriction of sorting to alpha-beta TCR T cells was accomplished in several experiments using an anti-gamma-delta TCR antibody.

The gene calls are TRBV6-6 and TRBJ1-2; D is perhaps TRBD1 (6 bases). The source is a woman aged 18-29 years in good health. The sequenced material came from PBMCs. The CDR3, as DNA: TGTGCCAGCAGTGACCAGGGGTTGTATGGCTACACCTTC. Translated: CASSDQGLYGYTF.